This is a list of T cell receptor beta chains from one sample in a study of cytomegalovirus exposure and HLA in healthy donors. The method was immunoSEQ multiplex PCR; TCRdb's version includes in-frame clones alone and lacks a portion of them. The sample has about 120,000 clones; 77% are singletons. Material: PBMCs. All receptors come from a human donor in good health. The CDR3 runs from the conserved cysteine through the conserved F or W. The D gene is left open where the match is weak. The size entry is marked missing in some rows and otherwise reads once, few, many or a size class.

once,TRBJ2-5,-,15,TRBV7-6,CASSLDTGAQGTQYF,TGTGCCAGCAGCTTAGATACGGGAGCCCAAGGGACCCAGTACTTC
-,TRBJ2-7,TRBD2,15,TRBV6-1,CASSEYSGTSREQYF,TGTGCCAGCAGTGAATACAGCGGGACCTCGAGGGAGCAGTACTTC
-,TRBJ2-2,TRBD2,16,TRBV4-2,CASSQVLAGLVGELFF,TGTGCCAGCAGCCAAGTTCTAGCGGGATTGGTCGGGGAGCTGTTTTTT
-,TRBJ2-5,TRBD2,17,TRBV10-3,CAISRLGTSGYGETQYF,TGTGCCATCAGTCGCCTCGGGACTAGCGGGTACGGAGAGACCCAGTACTTC
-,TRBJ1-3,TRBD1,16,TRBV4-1,CASSFTGGREGNTIYF,TGCGCCAGCAGCTTCACAGGGGGCCGAGAAGGAAACACCATATATTTT
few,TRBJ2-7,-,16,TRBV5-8,CASSTRSSGFSYEQYF,TGTGCCAGCAGCACGCGGAGTAGCGGATTCTCCTACGAGCAGTACTTC
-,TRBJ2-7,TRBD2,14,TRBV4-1,CASSQGGGQYEQYF,TGCGCCAGCAGCCAAGGCGGGGGGCAATACGAGCAGTACTTC
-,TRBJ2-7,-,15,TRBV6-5,CASSSPQKISYEQYF,TGTGCCAGCAGCAGTCCCCAAAAGATTTCCTACGAGCAGTACTTC
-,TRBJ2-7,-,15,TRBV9,CASSFGEGSTYEQYF,TGTGCCAGCTCCTTCGGCGAGGGATCAACCTACGAGCAGTACTTC
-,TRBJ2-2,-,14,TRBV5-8,CASSFIVNAGELFF,TGTGCCAGCAGCTTCATAGTAAATGCCGGGGAGCTGTTTTTT
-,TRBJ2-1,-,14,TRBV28,CASSPPGLPHEQFF,TGTGCCAGCAGTCCCCCGGGACTCCCCCATGAGCAGTTCTTC
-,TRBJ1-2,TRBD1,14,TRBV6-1,CASSPDRGGFGYTF,TGTGCCAGCAGTCCTGACAGGGGAGGTTTTGGCTACACCTTC
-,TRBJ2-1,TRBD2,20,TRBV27,CASSPTPGLAGGSSYNEQFF,TGTGCCAGCAGTCCAACCCCCGGACTAGCGGGGGGAAGCTCCTACAATGAGCAGTTCTTC
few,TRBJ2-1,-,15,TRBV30,CAWSHPLRGYNEQFF,TGTGCCTGGAGTCATCCTTTGCGGGGTTACAATGAGCAGTTCTTC
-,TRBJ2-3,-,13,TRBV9,CASSAHSGYAQYF,TGTGCCAGCAGCGCCCACTCGGGGTATGCGCAGTATTTT
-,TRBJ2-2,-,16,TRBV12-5,CASGTTGQTNTGELFF,TGTGCTAGTGGCACCACCGGACAGACGAACACCGGGGAGCTGTTTTTT
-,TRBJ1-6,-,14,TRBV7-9,CASVKSSYNSPLHF,TGTGCCAGCGTAAAGAGCTCCTATAATTCACCCCTCCACTTT
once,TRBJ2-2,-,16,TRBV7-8,CASSGWTVENTGELFF,TGTGCCAGCAGCGGGTGGACAGTCGAGAACACCGGGGAGCTGTTTTTT
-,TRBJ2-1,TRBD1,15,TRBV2,CASANLGTGFWEQFF,TGTGCCAGCGCCAACCTCGGGACAGGGTTTTGGGAGCAGTTCTTC
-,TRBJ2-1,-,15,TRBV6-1,CANSEHGQRGNEQFF,TGTGCCAATTCAGAACACGGACAGAGAGGGAATGAGCAGTTCTTC
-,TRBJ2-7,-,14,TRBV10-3,CAISADRNTYEQYF,TGTGCCATCAGTGCCGACAGGAACACCTACGAGCAGTACTTC
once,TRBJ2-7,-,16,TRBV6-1,CASSEARTTISYEQYF,TGTGCCAGCAGTGAAGCTAGGACTACAATCTCCTACGAGCAGTACTTC
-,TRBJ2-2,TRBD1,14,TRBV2,CASLGTGGYGELFF,TGTGCCAGCCTGGGGACAGGGGGTTACGGGGAGCTGTTTTTT
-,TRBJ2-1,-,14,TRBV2,CASSEGRTRGEQFF,TGTGCCAGCAGTGAGGGGAGGACCAGAGGGGAGCAGTTCTTC
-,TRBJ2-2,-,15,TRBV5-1,CASSFVAGRSGELFF,TGCGCCAGCAGCTTCGTAGCTGGGAGGTCCGGGGAGCTGTTTTTT
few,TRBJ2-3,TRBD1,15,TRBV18,CASSPRTGGLDTQYF,TGTGCCAGCTCACCACGGACAGGGGGGTTGGATACGCAGTATTTT
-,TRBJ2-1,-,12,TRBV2,CASSVSYNEQFF,TGTGCCAGCAGCGTCAGCTACAATGAGCAGTTCTTC
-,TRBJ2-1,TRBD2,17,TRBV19,CASSIPALAGVGNEQFF,TGTGCCAGTAGTATCCCCGCCCTAGCGGGAGTGGGCAATGAGCAGTTCTTC
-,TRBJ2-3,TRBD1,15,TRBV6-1,CASTEGGASTDTQYF,TGTGCCAGCACCGAAGGGGGCGCTAGCACAGATACGCAGTATTTT
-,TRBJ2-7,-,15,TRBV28,CASSFQRAQTYEQYF,TGTGCCAGCAGTTTCCAGCGGGCCCAAACCTACGAGCAGTACTTC
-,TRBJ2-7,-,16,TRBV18,CASSPGAFTGTYEQYF,TGTGCCAGCTCACCAGGCGCATTTACAGGGACCTACGAGCAGTACTTC
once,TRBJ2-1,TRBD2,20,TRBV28,CASSPPRPGWTSGTYNEQFF,TGTGCCAGCAGCCCCCCCCGCCCAGGGTGGACTAGTGGGACTTACAATGAGCAGTTCTTC
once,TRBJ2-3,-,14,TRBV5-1,CASSLVKEVDTQYF,TGCGCCAGCAGCTTGGTGAAAGAGGTAGATACGCAGTATTTT
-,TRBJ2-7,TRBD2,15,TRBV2,CASSDDRLAKYEQYF,TGTGCCAGCAGTGATGATCGACTAGCCAAATACGAGCAGTACTTC
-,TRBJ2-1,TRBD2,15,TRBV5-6,CASSPGLAGSVEQFF,TGTGCCAGCAGCCCGGGACTAGCAGGGTCCGTTGAGCAGTTCTTC
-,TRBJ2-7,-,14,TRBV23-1,CASIEGLPDYEQYF,TGCGCCAGCATTGAGGGACTGCCAGACTACGAGCAGTACTTC
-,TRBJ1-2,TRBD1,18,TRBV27,CASSSRRGQDSFNYGYTF,TGTGCCAGCAGTTCGCGCCGGGGACAGGACAGTTTTAACTATGGCTACACCTTC